Listed below are T cell receptor beta chains from one sample, sequenced in a study of T-cell reconstitution after alpha-beta-depleted transplantation in children. TCRdb analysed the PCR reads with MiXCR anew, one entry per CDR3 protein. This table has some 460,000 distinct CDR3 sequences, around 15% appearing once. Sequenced material: PBMCs, mostly from graft donor cells, taken 360 days after TCRalphabeta/CD19-depleted stem cell transplant. These receptors all come from a boy under three years old who had a stem cell transplant for Wiskott-Aldrich syndrome, so the T cells may come from the graft donor. Both conserved end residues are part of each CDR3. Each record gives: V gene, clone size, D gene, J gene, CDR3 DNA, CDR3 protein. A D gene is named only where the DNA matches it firmly. The listing skips clone size in some rows; elsewhere it reads once, few, many or a size class.

V: TRBV5-1
size: .
D: TRBD1
J: TRBJ1-2
DNA: TGCGCCAGCAGCTTGTTCCCCGGGACAGCCTTCGGCTACACCTTC
CDR3: CASSLFPGTAFGYTF

V: TRBV13
size: .
D: .
J: TRBJ2-7
DNA: TGTGCCAGCAGCTTACGAGGCACGGGGTCTCCATACGAGCAGTACTTC
CDR3: CASSLRGTGSPYEQYF

V: TRBV6-5
size: .
D: .
J: TRBJ2-7
DNA: TGTGCCAGCAGTTATAAGTTATACTCCTACGAGCAGTACTTC
CDR3: CASSYKLYSYEQYF

V: TRBV30
size: .
D: .
J: TRBJ2-1
DNA: TGTGCCTGGAAACGTCGTGGACTAATCTACAATGAGCAGTTCTTC
CDR3: CAWKRRGLIYNEQFF

V: TRBV3-1
size: .
D: TRBD2
J: TRBJ2-5
DNA: TGTGCCAGCAGCCAAGGGACTAGCCAAGAGACCCAGTACTTC
CDR3: CASSQGTSQETQYF

V: TRBV29-1
size: many
D: .
J: TRBJ2-3
DNA: TGCAGCGTTGAAGCGCGACTCACAAGCACAGATACGCAGTATTTT
CDR3: CSVEARLTSTDTQYF

V: TRBV28
size: few
D: .
J: TRBJ1-5
DNA: TGTGCCAGCAGTTTACCGCCCAGGGTAGTAGCAAATCAGCCCCAGCATTTT
CDR3: CASSLPPRVVANQPQHF

V: TRBV12-3/TRBV12-4
size: few
D: .
J: TRBJ2-7
DNA: TGTGCCAGCAGTCTCACCGGGACTTCCAGCTCCTACGAGCAGTACTTC
CDR3: CASSLTGTSSSYEQYF

V: TRBV5-1
size: few
D: .
J: TRBJ2-1
DNA: TGCGCCAGCAGCTTCGCCTCCAGCGACCTCTTTTACAATGAGCAGTTCTTC
CDR3: CASSFASSDLFYNEQFF

V: TRBV20-1
size: few
D: .
J: TRBJ2-2
DNA: TGCAGTGCTAGAGTGGAAAACGGGGAGCTGTTTTTT
CDR3: CSARVENGELFF

V: TRBV6-1
size: few
D: TRBD2
J: TRBJ2-3
DNA: TGTGCCAGCAGTGCGGGACTAGCGGGAGTTCTCCCCACAGATACGCAGTATTTT
CDR3: CASSAGLAGVLPTDTQYF

V: TRBV20-1
size: few
D: .
J: TRBJ2-3
DNA: TGCAGTGCTAAAACCGGGAACACGCAGTATTTT
CDR3: CSAKTGNTQYF

V: TRBV7-9
size: .
D: .
J: TRBJ2-3
DNA: TGTGCCAGCAGCTTAAACCCCCGCGGCAAATCTACGCAGTATTTT
CDR3: CASSLNPRGKSTQYF

V: TRBV28
size: many
D: .
J: TRBJ2-7
DNA: TGTGCCAGCAGACCACAGGGTTTCTTGGACGAGCAGTACTTC
CDR3: CASRPQGFLDEQYF

V: TRBV12-3/TRBV12-4
size: many
D: TRBD1
J: TRBJ2-5
DNA: TGTGCCAGCAGTCGTCGACAGGGTGGAGTAGAGACCCAGTACTTC
CDR3: CASSRRQGGVETQYF

V: TRBV12-3/TRBV12-4
size: few
D: .
J: TRBJ2-2
DNA: TGTGCCAGCCGAGAGTGGGAACCCGGGGAGCTGTTTTTT
CDR3: CASREWEPGELFF

V: TRBV12-3/TRBV12-4
size: .
D: .
J: TRBJ2-5
DNA: TGTGCCAGCAGTTTATGGACCTGGTCGCAAGAGACCCAGTACTTC
CDR3: CASSLWTWSQETQYF

V: TRBV7-2
size: .
D: TRBD2
J: TRBJ2-1
DNA: TGTGCCAGCAGCTTAAGACGGGGACTAGGCCTAGGAGAGCAGTTCTTC
CDR3: CASSLRRGLGLGEQFF

V: TRBV5-1
size: .
D: TRBD2
J: TRBJ2-1
DNA: TGCGCCAGCAGCTTCCTGGGACTAGCGGGCAATGAGCAGTTCTTC
CDR3: CASSFLGLAGNEQFF

V: TRBV5-5
size: few
D: .
J: TRBJ2-3
DNA: TGTGCCAGCAGCTTTACCCCCCCAGATACGCAGTATTTT
CDR3: CASSFTPPDTQYF

V: TRBV19
size: few
D: .
J: TRBJ2-2
DNA: TGTGCCAGTAGTATACCATGGGGACTGAACACCGGGGAGCTGTTTTTT
CDR3: CASSIPWGLNTGELFF

V: TRBV10-3
size: once
D: TRBD2
J: TRBJ2-7
DNA: TGTGCCATCAGCGCCGGGACTAGCGGTGCCTACGAGCAGTACTTC
CDR3: CAISAGTSGAYEQYF

V: TRBV20-1
size: many
D: TRBD2
J: TRBJ2-1
DNA: TGCAGTGCTAGACTAGCGGGGCGAAGAAATGAGCAGTTCTTC
CDR3: CSARLAGRRNEQFF

V: TRBV9
size: .
D: TRBD2
J: TRBJ2-3
DNA: TGTGCCAGCAGCGTAGCACTAGCGGGTCCTCATACGCAGTATTTT
CDR3: CASSVALAGPHTQYF

V: TRBV27
size: .
D: .
J: TRBJ2-1
DNA: TGTGCCAGCAGTCCTCGCGGCAGACGTACCTACAATGAGCAGTTCTTC
CDR3: CASSPRGRRTYNEQFF

V: TRBV24-1
size: .
D: .
J: TRBJ2-2
DNA: TGTGCCACCAAAGACAGGTCCAGCACCGGGGAGCTGTTTTTT
CDR3: CATKDRSSTGELFF

V: TRBV30
size: .
D: .
J: TRBJ2-2
DNA: TGTGCCTTACAGCGGAATGGCATCGGGGAGCTGTTTTTT
CDR3: CALQRNGIGELFF

V: TRBV10-3
size: once
D: .
J: TRBJ2-6
DNA: TGTGCCATCAGCGACAGAGGCGCTCTAGGGGCCAACGTCCTGACTTTC
CDR3: CAISDRGALGANVLTF

V: TRBV12-3/TRBV12-4
size: few
D: .
J: TRBJ2-7
DNA: TGTGCCAGCACCTCCGTTGGCTACGAGCAGTACTTC
CDR3: CASTSVGYEQYF

V: TRBV23-1
size: .
D: .
J: TRBJ2-2
DNA: TGCGCCAGCAGTCAGGGTGGGGGCAAGAACACCGGGGAGCTGTTTTTT
CDR3: CASSQGGGKNTGELFF

V: TRBV11-3
size: .
D: .
J: TRBJ2-1
DNA: TGTGCCAGCAGCTACCCGGACTACAATGAGCAGTTCTTC
CDR3: CASSYPDYNEQFF

V: TRBV15
size: .
D: TRBD2
J: TRBJ2-2
DNA: TGTGCCACCAGCAGAGACCCACCCGGGACTATCACCGGGGAGCTGTTTTTT
CDR3: CATSRDPPGTITGELFF

V: TRBV23-1
size: few
D: .
J: TRBJ2-7
DNA: TGCGCCAGCAGTCTGTGGGACGGACTGCGGGAGCAGTACTTC
CDR3: CASSLWDGLREQYF

V: TRBV6-5
size: .
D: TRBD1
J: TRBJ2-7
DNA: TGTGCCAGCAGTTACTCAACCCTGTCAGGGGGCCTATACGAGCAGTACTTC
CDR3: CASSYSTLSGGLYEQYF

V: TRBV4-2
size: few
D: TRBD2
J: TRBJ2-1
DNA: TGTGCCAGCAGCCAAGCCGGACTAGCGGGGGGGCCGGGGCAGTTCTTC
CDR3: CASSQAGLAGGPGQFF

V: TRBV27
size: .
D: .
J: TRBJ1-2
DNA: TGTGCCAGCAGTTTAAGGGGATCTTATGGCTACACCTTC
CDR3: CASSLRGSYGYTF

V: TRBV28
size: .
D: .
J: TRBJ2-3
DNA: TGTGCCAGCAGTTTATTCCCCCCTTCTAGGGGCAATACGCAGTATTTT
CDR3: CASSLFPPSRGNTQYF

V: TRBV4-3
size: .
D: .
J: TRBJ1-3
DNA: TGCGCCAGCAGCGCAGGGGCTGGAAACACCATATATTTT
CDR3: CASSAGAGNTIYF

V: TRBV7-9
size: few
D: TRBD1
J: TRBJ2-7
DNA: TGTGCCAGCAGCACAGCGGGACAGGGAAACGAGCAGTACTTC
CDR3: CASSTAGQGNEQYF

V: TRBV21-1
size: .
D: .
J: TRBJ1-5
DNA: TGTGCCAGCAGCAAAGGCGTGGGGGGCCAGCCCCAGCATTTT
CDR3: CASSKGVGGQPQHF

V: TRBV12-3/TRBV12-4
size: .
D: .
J: TRBJ2-1
DNA: TGTGCCAGCAGTGAGGGGACCCTTTACAATGAGCAGTTCTTC
CDR3: CASSEGTLYNEQFF

V: TRBV27
size: few
D: .
J: TRBJ2-1
DNA: TGTGCCAGCTCCAATCTCCGGGGATTCCTTCAAAGCTCCTACAATGAGCAGTTCTTC
CDR3: CASSNLRGFLQSSYNEQFF

V: TRBV5-1
size: few
D: TRBD1
J: TRBJ1-4
DNA: TGCGCCAGCAGCTTGGGCCCGGACAGGTGGGGAGAAAAACTGTTTTTT
CDR3: CASSLGPDRWGEKLFF

V: TRBV6-5
size: few
D: .
J: TRBJ1-1
DNA: TGTGCCAGCAGTTACTCGATGGGACTGCCGAACACTGAAGCTTTCTTT
CDR3: CASSYSMGLPNTEAFF

V: TRBV7-2
size: .
D: TRBD1
J: TRBJ2-3
DNA: TGTGCCAGCAGCTTCGGACAGGGGGCAAGGGGGACAGATACGCAGTATTTT
CDR3: CASSFGQGARGTDTQYF

V: TRBV6-2/TRBV6-3
size: few
D: .
J: TRBJ2-1
DNA: TGTGCCAGCATCCCCAAGTACAAAAATGAGCAGTTCTTC
CDR3: CASIPKYKNEQFF